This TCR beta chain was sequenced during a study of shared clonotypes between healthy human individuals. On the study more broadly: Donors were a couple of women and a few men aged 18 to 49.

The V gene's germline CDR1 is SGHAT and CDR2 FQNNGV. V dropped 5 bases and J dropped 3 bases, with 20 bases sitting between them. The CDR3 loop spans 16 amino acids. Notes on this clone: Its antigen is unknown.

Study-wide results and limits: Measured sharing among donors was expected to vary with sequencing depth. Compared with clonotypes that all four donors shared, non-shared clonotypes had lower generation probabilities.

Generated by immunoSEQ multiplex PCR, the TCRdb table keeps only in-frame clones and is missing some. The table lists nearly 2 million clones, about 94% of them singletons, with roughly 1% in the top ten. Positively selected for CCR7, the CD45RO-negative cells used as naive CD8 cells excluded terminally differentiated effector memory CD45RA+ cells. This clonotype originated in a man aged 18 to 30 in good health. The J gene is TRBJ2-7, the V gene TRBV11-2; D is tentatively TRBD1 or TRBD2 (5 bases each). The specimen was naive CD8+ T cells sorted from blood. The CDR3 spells CASSLHRDGKVYEQYF. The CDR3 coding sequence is TGTGCCAGCAGCCTTCACCGGGACGGGAAGGTCTACGAGCAGTACTTC. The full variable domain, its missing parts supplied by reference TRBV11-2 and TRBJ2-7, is EAGVAQSPRYKIIEKRQSVAFWCNPISGHATLYWYQQILGQGPKLLIQFQNNGVVDDSQLPKDRFSAERLKGVDSTLKIQPAKLEDSAVYLCASSLHRDGKVYEQYFGPGTRLTVT.